What follows are 5 T cell receptor beta chains derived from one specimen sequenced in a study of blood T cell repertoires in COVID-19. Profiled with immunoSEQ multiplex PCR; TCRdb holds only in-frame clones, not every one. The sample contains fewer than 300,000 clones, 80% to 90% of which appear only once. The sequencing input was peripheral blood. These receptors all stem from a woman between 50 and 59 years old with acute or convalescent COVID-19.

The chain couples TRBV7-2 to TRBJ1-5, with TRBD1 matching 11 bases. V lost 4 bases to trimming and J lost 6 bases; unmatched junction nucleotides: 14. The V gene's germline CDR1 is SGHTA and CDR2 FQGNSA. This CDR3 contains 18 residues. The CDR3 reads CASSSQPTDRGLGQPQHF. The CDR3 DNA follows: TGTGCCAGCAGCTCACAACCCACGGACAGGGGGCTTGGTCAGCCCCAGCATTTT.

The gene calls are TRBV21-1 and TRBJ1-1; TRBD1 is the table's D call and was not checked against the DNA. TRBV21-1 corresponds to a pseudogene. The CDR3 consists of 17 residues. The CDR3 loop is CASSKGVEEGACTEAFF. CDR3 coding DNA: TGTGCCAGCAGCAAAGGCGTCGAGGAGGGGGCATGTACTGAAGCTTTCTTT.

The chain couples TRBV29-1 to TRBJ1-2; possible D gene TRBD1, 5 bases. V was cut by 6 bases and J by 2 bases, with 19 bases left in between. Germline V CDR1 and CDR2: SQVTM, ANQGSEA. The CDR3 totals 15 residues. As DNA, the CDR3 is TGCAGCGTCCCCCCTGGGGCAGACCCAAACTATGGCTACACCTTC. Amino acid sequence: CSVPPGADPNYGYTF.

V gene TRBV12-3 or TRBV12-4 combines with J gene TRBJ2-1; D might be TRBD2 (5 bases). Trimming removed 6 bases at V and 8 bases at J, with 14 bases between. The CDR3 sequence is 13 residues long. CDR3 sequence reads: CASSHGGRDEQFF. DNA for the CDR3: TGTGCCAGCAGCCACGGCGGGCGGGATGAGCAGTTCTTC.

The genes are TRBV29-1 and TRBJ2-7; TRBD1 matches at 8 bases. CDR3 length: 13 residues. V was pared by 7 bases and J by 5 bases, with 10 bases of the junction left unmatched. Per germline, CDR1 SQVTM and CDR2 ANQGSEA. The CDR3: CSARGQVRDEQYF. The CDR3 DNA sequence: TGCAGCGCGCGGGGACAGGTTCGGGACGAGCAGTACTTC.